The 14 T cell receptor beta chains presented below share a single source sample, sequenced in a study of T cells in Graves' hyperthyroidism and ophthalmopathy. The TCR beta CDR3 regions underwent amplification using RNA transcripts as the source. HTBI primers were the set used in a first-round RT-PCR of the TCR CDR3. Each CDR3 protein is one row after TCRdb ran MiXCR on the multiplex PCR reads. The repertoire has around 700,000 distinct CDR3 sequences, approximately 19% of them found once; the top ten carry 16%. The sequencing input was blood. These receptors all come from a woman in her fifties or sixties with Graves' hyperthyroidism that later progressed to Graves' ophthalmopathy.

This clonotype was counted ten times or more. The chain uses TRBV6-1 and TRBJ1-5; no reliable D call. Trimming stripped 3 bases from V and 4 bases from J, with 16 bases between. The CDR3 has 16 residues. CDR1 MNHNS and CDR2 SASEGT come from the germline V gene. CDR3 DNA: TGTGCCAGCAGTGATTACGGATCACTGGGGAATCAGCCCCAGCATTTT. This sequence encodes CASSDYGSLGNQPQHF.

As concerns this clonotype: Just one base apart from a much larger clone, this may be a read error. The chain combines TRBV2 with TRBJ1-2; D uncertain. Germline V gene sequence: CDR1 SNHLY, CDR2 FYNNEI. This CDR3 spans 12 amino acids. The CDR3 loop is CTSSEPDYGYTF. CDR3 nucleotides: TGTACCAGCAGTGAGCCCGATTATGGCTACACCTTC.

This chain joins TRBV12-3 or TRBV12-4 and TRBJ2-3; D is undetermined. The V and J ends lost 1 base and 0 bases respectively, with 8 bases between them. CDR3 size: 15 residues. The CDR3 sequence is CASSLGHPSTDTQYF. Written as DNA, the CDR3 is TGTGCCAGCAGTTTAGGGCACCCTAGCACAGATACGCAGTATTTT.

Many counts were recorded for this clonotype. The chain recombines TRBV2 with TRBJ1-2, with 9 bases that match TRBD1. In germline, CDR1 is SNHLY, CDR2 FYNNEI. V trimming: 5 bases; J trimming: 13 bases; junction bases outside the gene matches: 8. The length of the CDR3 is 12 residues. CDR3 sequence reads: CASSSTGGRSTF. CDR3 coding DNA: TGTGCCAGCAGTAGTACAGGGGGCCGTTCCACCTTC.

Ten or more counts support this clonotype. The chain employs TRBV3-1 and TRBJ2-4, with 11 bases identical to TRBD2. CDR3 length: 15 residues. Germline V gene sequence: CDR1 LGHDT, CDR2 YNNKEL (reference sequence). V was pared by 3 bases and J by 8 bases, with 6 bases of the junction left unmatched. The CDR3 is CASSHGTSGSDIQYF. In DNA, the CDR3 is TGTGCCAGCAGCCACGGGACTAGCGGATCAGACATTCAGTACTTC.

This clonotype was seen many times. The chain recombines TRBV3-1 with TRBJ2-4; 9 bases are shared with TRBD1. This CDR3 contains 17 residues. V trimming: 1 base; J trimming: 2 bases; junction bases outside the gene matches: 6. CDR1 is LGHDT and CDR2 is YNNKEL in the germline V gene (reference sequence). The CDR3 here is CASSQAGQGRTKNIQYF. The CDR3 region has the DNA TGTGCCAGCAGCCAAGCGGGACAGGGAAGGACCAAAAACATTCAGTACTTC.

The chain recombines TRBV27 with TRBJ1-1; D perhaps matches TRBD1 (5 bases). The length of the CDR3 is 14 residues. Germline V lookup: CDR1 MNHEY, CDR2 SMNVEV (reference sequence). The V gene lost 4 bases and the J gene lost 3 bases, with 12 bases spanning the gap. Here the CDR3 reads CASSSYQGYTEAFF. In DNA, the CDR3 is TGTGCCAGCAGTTCTTACCAGGGTTACACTGAAGCTTTCTTT.

The J gene is TRBJ1-4, the V gene TRBV4-1, with D unclear. CDR1 is MGHRA, CDR2 YSYEKL, per germline. The CDR3 sequence is 15 residues long. The V and J ends lost 1 base and 3 bases respectively, with 9 bases between them. The CDR3: CASSQVRGPNEKLFF. The CDR3 region has the DNA TGCGCCAGCAGCCAAGTCCGCGGACCTAATGAAAAACTGTTTTTT.

The rearrangement joins TRBV5-1 to TRBJ1-5; D gene uncertain. This CDR3 spans 14 amino acids. The V end was cut by 0 bases, the J end by 9 bases, with 13 bases between. Germline CDR1 is SGHRS and CDR2 is YFSETQ. For the CDR3, the DNA is TGCGCCAGCAGCTTGGGCGAAATCAAGGGGCCCCAGCATTTT. Translation: CASSLGEIKGPQHF. Full variable domain (missing parts from reference TRBV5-1 and TRBJ1-5): KAGVTQTPRYLIKTRGQQVTLSCSPISGHRSVSWYQQTPGQGLQFLFEYFSETQRNKGNFPGRFSGRQFSNSRSEMNVSTLELGDSALYLCASSLGEIKGPQHFGDGTRLSIL.

Many counts were recorded for this clonotype. This chain joins TRBV6-1 and TRBJ1-2, with TRBD1 matching 7 bases. Per germline, CDR1 MNHNS and CDR2 SASEGT. This CDR3 has 13 amino acids. Trimming took 8 bases from V and 0 from J; bases not matched to a gene: 3. The DNA of the CDR3 is TGTGCCAGCGGGGGACAGACTAACTATGGCTACACCTTC. It specifies CASGGQTNYGYTF.

V usage is TRBV6-1 and J usage is TRBJ1-4; 9 bases map to TRBD1. Germline CDR1 MNHNS, CDR2 SASEGT. With V trimmed by 6 bases and J by 6 bases, 8 bases remained unmatched. The CDR3 spans 15 residues. This CDR3 is CASSDRGVVHEKLFF. CDR3 in DNA: TGTGCCAGCAGCGACAGGGGGGTCGTTCATGAAAAACTGTTTTTT.

This clonotype has a count of ten or more. This chain uses TRBV30 with TRBJ2-7; 9 bases match TRBD2. Germline CDR1 is GTSNPN and CDR2 is SVGIG (reference sequence). The CDR3 has 13 residues. V lost 1 base, J lost 4 bases, and 2 bases stayed unmatched. CDR3 sequence reads: CAWSDSGGYEQYF. For the CDR3, the DNA is TGTGCCTGGAGTGATAGCGGGGGTTACGAGCAGTACTTC.

This clonotype was found many times. The chain carries TRBV7-9 and TRBJ2-2; tentative D call: TRBD2 (5 bases). The V gene's germline CDR1 is SEHNR and CDR2 FQNEAQ (reference sequence). The CDR3 consists of 15 residues. Trimming removed 2 bases at V and 2 bases at J, with 9 bases between. This CDR3 is CASSLTSGNTGELFF. CDR3 in DNA: TGTGCCAGCAGCTTAACCAGCGGTAACACCGGGGAGCTGTTTTTT.

The chain recombines TRBV12-3 or TRBV12-4 with TRBJ1-4, with D uncertain. The V end was cut by 6 bases, the J end by 5 bases, with 13 bases between. CDR3 length: 14 residues. In DNA, the CDR3 is TGTGCCAGCAGAAGAGAGCCAGAGAATGAAAAACTGTTTTTT. Residues: CASRREPENEKLFF.